This TCR beta chain was documented in a study of a mutant IDH1 vaccine in newly diagnosed glioma. Across the whole study: Radiotherapy, temozolomide, or both had been given previously, and both were given to most.

Method: immunoSEQ multiplex PCR; TCRdb's copy keeps in-frame clones and lacks some. This sample has some 56,000 clones, with more than 85% found just once. The time point is: baseline, week 1 (first vaccination visit). Treatment noted: pre-vaccination baseline after standard-of-care therapy. New WHO grade 3 or 4 astrocytomas that were IDH1-mutant and ATRX-lost occurred in the donors. Looked up from germline, CDR1 is SGHRS and CDR2 is YFSETQ. The CDR3 sequence is 14 residues long. Germline trimming cut 0 bases from V and 3 bases from J; bases unmatched to any gene: 0. Comments on this clone: As yet, its antigen is unknown.

Findings of the study overall: Pseudoprogression seemed unlinked to shifts in top peripheral T cell clonotypes.

This TCR was recovered from a man in his fifties or sixties with glioma. The specimen was PBMCs, collected from a glioma patient treated with radiotherapy, temozolomide or both. The chain uses TRBV5-1 and TRBJ2-7, with 10 bases that match TRBD1. CDR3 sequence (DNA): TGCGCCAGCAGCTTGGGGGACAGGGGCTACGAGCAGTACTTC. This sequence encodes CASSLGDRGYEQYF.